A selection of T cell receptor beta chains follows, all from one sample in a study of cytotoxic CD8 clonotypes in ibrutinib-treated CLL. Produced via immunoSEQ multiplex PCR; TCRdb's table is partial and in-frame only. The top ten clones hold around a quarter of a sample with roughly 54,000 clones, about 50% of them seen once. Source: PBMCs, taken after 24 months of ibrutinib treatment. All receptors derive from a human donor with chronic lymphocytic leukemia. CDR3s include the opening cysteine and the closing phenylalanine or tryptophan. The D gene is left open where the match is weak. Clone sizes are given selectively: once, few, many, or a class where the clone is expanded.

>.|.|TRBJ1-2|TRBV14
TGTGCCAGCAGCCCTCCCGGGAAGCGCCTTAACTATGGCTACACCTTC
CASSPPGKRLNYGYTF
>.|.|TRBJ1-1|TRBV15
TGTGCCACCAGCAGAGATAGGGGTGAAGCTTTCTTT
CATSRDRGEAFF
>few|.|TRBJ2-2|TRBV4-2
TGTGCCAGCAGCCAAGGAACAGAAGGGTTGAACACCGGGGAGCTGTTTTTT
CASSQGTEGLNTGELFF
>.|.|TRBJ2-3|TRBV10-3
TGTGCCATCAGTGATACTGGAGCAGATACGCAGTATTTT
CAISDTGADTQYF
>.|.|TRBJ1-5|TRBV6-1
TGTGCCATAGGGATTGCTGCCAATCAGCCCCAGCATTTT
CAIGIAANQPQHF
>few|.|TRBJ2-7|TRBV6-5
TGTGCCAGCAGCAACCGAGGCGGGGCCCACGAGCAGTACTTC
CASSNRGGAHEQYF
>few|TRBD1|TRBJ2-7|TRBV5-4
TGTGCCAGCAGCGTGGGACAGGGGGGCGAGCAGTACTTC
CASSVGQGGEQYF
>.|TRBD1|TRBJ1-3|TRBV10-3
TGTGCCACCCTGGGGACAGCTAACGGAAACACCATATATTTT
CATLGTANGNTIYF
>.|.|TRBJ2-7|TRBV6-1
TGTGCCAGCGGACGACCCTACGAGCAGTACTTC
CASGRPYEQYF
>many|TRBD2|TRBJ2-7|TRBV5-1
TGCGCCAGCAGCTTGACGGCGGGGGGTGGCTACGAGCAGTACTTC
CASSLTAGGGYEQYF
>few|.|TRBJ1-1|TRBV5-1
TGCGCCAGCAGCTCGGACCCCGGGAACGTTGGAGCTTTCTTT
CASSSDPGNVGAFF
>few|.|TRBJ1-2|TRBV6-6
TGTGCCAGCAGTTCCCGGGGACGTAAGGATGGCTACACCTTC
CASSSRGRKDGYTF
>.|.|TRBJ1-2|TRBV6-1
TGTGCCAGCAGTGAAAAGACAGGACCCTATGGCTACACCTTC
CASSEKTGPYGYTF
>.|TRBD1|TRBJ1-1|TRBV4-1
TGCGCCAGCAGCGCGGGACAGGCGAAGAACACTGAAGCTTTCTTT
CASSAGQAKNTEAFF
>few|.|TRBJ1-2|TRBV5-1
TGCGCCAGCAGCTTGACAGAGGCCCGGGATGGCTACACCTTC
CASSLTEARDGYTF
>.|.|TRBJ2-7|TRBV19
TGTGCCAGTAGTTCCCAGTCACGGTACGAGCAGTACTTC
CASSSQSRYEQYF
>few|.|TRBJ1-1|TRBV27
TGTGCCAGCAGTGCCCGGGGAGGGGACCGTGGGAACACTGAAGCTTTCTTT
CASSARGGDRGNTEAFF
>.|.|TRBJ2-3|TRBV5-4
TGTGCCAGCAGCACCCCACAGGCAGATACGCAGTATTTT
CASSTPQADTQYF
>.|.|TRBJ2-5|TRBV6-5
TGTGCCAGCAGTTCGGGCGGCGGGGCAGAGACCCAGTACTTC
CASSSGGGAETQYF
>few|.|TRBJ2-3|TRBV7-9
TGTGCCAGCAGCTTAGGGCAGCACAAAGATACGCAGTATTTT
CASSLGQHKDTQYF
>.|TRBD1|TRBJ2-5|TRBV7-7
TGTGCTAGCAGCTCGGGAACAGGGGAGGAGACCCAGTACTTC
CASSSGTGEETQYF
>.|TRBD1|TRBJ1-2|TRBV11-2
TGTGCCAGCGGAGGGGACAGGGTATTCTATGGCTACACCTTC
CASGGDRVFYGYTF
>.|.|TRBJ1-6|TRBV5-1
TGCGCCAGCAGCACGGACAGCTCAGGGGTCTCACCCCTCCACTTT
CASSTDSSGVSPLHF
>few|.|TRBJ2-6|TRBV5-4
TGTGCCAGCAGCTTGGCCGGGACAGGGGCCAACGTCCTGACTTTC
CASSLAGTGANVLTF
>.|.|TRBJ1-4|TRBV27
TGTGCCAGCAGTTTAAGGCCGGATGAAAAACTGTTTTTT
CASSLRPDEKLFF
>.|.|TRBJ1-2|TRBV4-1
TGCGCCAGCAGCCAAGAGGATGGCTATGGCTACACCTTC
CASSQEDGYGYTF
>once|.|TRBJ1-2|TRBV27
TGTGCCAGCAGGCCTCTAAGGGGCCTAAACTATGGCTACACCTTC
CASRPLRGLNYGYTF
>.|.|TRBJ1-2|TRBV4-1
TGCGCCAGCAGACACACAGGGAGCGGGGGCTACACCTTC
CASRHTGSGGYTF
>.|.|TRBJ2-3|TRBV5-6
TGTGCCAGCAGCTACGCCACAGATACGCAGTATTTT
CASSYATDTQYF
>.|.|TRBJ1-6|TRBV7-8
TGTGCCAGCAGCTTAGCATCACAGATCCGTTACCCCCTCCACTTT
CASSLASQIRYPLHF
>few|.|TRBJ1-2|TRBV5-1
TGCGCCAGCACCGAGGATGGAAACTATGGCTACACCTTC
CASTEDGNYGYTF
>once|.|TRBJ1-1|TRBV5-1
TGCGCCAGCAGCGTGGGACACCCGAACACTGAAGCTTTCTTT
CASSVGHPNTEAFF
>.|.|TRBJ1-5|TRBV7-8
TGTGCCAGCACCTGGTCAGCAGATCAGCCCCAGCATTTT
CASTWSADQPQHF
>medium-sized|TRBD1|TRBJ1-1|TRBV29-1
TGCAGCGTGGACCCGACAGGGATGAACACTGAAGCTTTCTTT
CSVDPTGMNTEAFF
>.|.|TRBJ1-4|TRBV19
TGTGCCAGTGCCACAGGGAGAGGCGAAAAACTGTTTTTT
CASATGRGEKLFF
>.|.|TRBJ1-6|TRBV6-1
TGTGCCAGCAGTGAAAGAAAAGGGGGATCACCCCTCCACTTT
CASSERKGGSPLHF
>.|TRBD1|TRBJ1-4|TRBV6-5
TGTGCCAGCAGTTCTAAGGGGGCCAGGGGTGAAAAACTGTTTTTT
CASSSKGARGEKLFF
>.|TRBD2|TRBJ2-1|TRBV4-2
TGTGCCAGCAGCCCCGCCGGAGCGGGGGTGAATGAGCAGTTCTTC
CASSPAGAGVNEQFF
>.|TRBD1|TRBJ2-4|TRBV28
TGTGCCAGCAGTGGGGCCGGGACAGGATTCTATTCGAACATTCAGTACTTC
CASSGAGTGFYSNIQYF
>.|.|TRBJ1-6|TRBV10-3
TGTGCCATTAGTGGGGGGAATTCACCCCTCCACTTT
CAISGGNSPLHF
>.|TRBD1|TRBJ2-7|TRBV19
TGTGCCAGTAGCCAGGACAGGGGGGCGCAGTACTTC
CASSQDRGAQYF
>.|.|TRBJ1-4|TRBV7-8
TGTGCCAGCTCCCGGGACGCAACTAATGAAAAACTGTTTTTT
CASSRDATNEKLFF
>.|.|TRBJ2-4|TRBV21-1
TGTGCCAGCAGCGCCCCGTTCGACACAGTTCAAAACATTCAGTACTTC
CASSAPFDTVQNIQYF
>.|.|TRBJ1-4|TRBV6-1
TGTGCCAGCAGTGATTATGGGCCCCGTGGATCAACTAATGAAAAACTGTTTTTT
CASSDYGPRGSTNEKLFF
>.|TRBD2|TRBJ2-1|TRBV7-9
TGTGCCAGCATCGTTAGCGGGGGGGCCTCTGAGCAGTTCTTC
CASIVSGGASEQFF
>once|TRBD1|TRBJ2-7|TRBV9
TGTGCCAGCAGCGTCGGGACAGGGCTCGGCGAGCAGTACTTC
CASSVGTGLGEQYF
>.|.|TRBJ2-3|TRBV7-9
TGTGCCAGCAGCTTAATTGGGCGAGATACGCAGTATTTT
CASSLIGRDTQYF
>.|.|TRBJ1-2|TRBV10-3
TGTGCCATCATAGCGGCAGGGTCAAACTATGGCTACACCTTC
CAIIAAGSNYGYTF
>few|.|TRBJ1-5|TRBV5-1
TGCGCCAGCAGCTTTGGGGGAAACAATCAGCCCCAGCATTTT
CASSFGGNNQPQHF
>few|.|TRBJ1-2|TRBV6-4
TGTGCCAGCAGTACAGGGTTAGGGAGCTACACCTTC
CASSTGLGSYTF
>.|.|TRBJ1-1|TRBV6-1
TGTGCCAGCAGTGCGGCCAGGGCGACTGAAGCTTTCTTT
CASSAARATEAFF
>.|.|TRBJ1-6|TRBV2
TGTGCCAGGACCGAAAGCTCCTATAATTCACCCCTCCACTTT
CARTESSYNSPLHF
>.|.|TRBJ1-5|TRBV7-8
TGTGCCAGCAGCCTTGGGTCTTCAGACTTCAATCAGCCCCAGCATTTT
CASSLGSSDFNQPQHF
>.|TRBD1|TRBJ2-1|TRBV7-6
TGTGCCAGCAGCTTAGGGACAGGGGGTTGGAATGAGCAGTTCTTC
CASSLGTGGWNEQFF
>.|.|TRBJ1-2|TRBV18
TGTGCCAGCTCACCGGGCGGAGACTATGGCTACACCTTC
CASSPGGDYGYTF